This T cell receptor (beta chain) was recorded in a study of T cells in Graves' hyperthyroidism and ophthalmopathy. The source material, RNA transcripts, was used to amplify TCR beta CDR3 regions. TCR CDR3 underwent first-round RT-PCR with the HTBI primer set. TCRdb re-called the multiplex PCR reads with MiXCR, one entry per CDR3 protein. The sample records 240,000 or so distinct CDR3 sequences, approximately 16% being singletons. Germline CDR1 reads MDHEN; CDR2 reads SYDVKM. CDR3 length: 13 residues. Unmatched junction bases numbered 5, after V lost 5 bases and J lost 8 bases. Sequenced: blood. This sequence joins TRBV28 and TRBJ1-4; 7 nucleotides match TRBD1. The receptor comes from a young woman with Graves' ophthalmopathy. CDR3 sequence: CASSHRGEEKLFF. CDR3 in DNA: TGTGCCAGCAGTCACAGGGGTGAAGAAAAACTGTTTTTT.